This T cell receptor (beta chain) was profiled in a study of shared clonotypes between healthy human individuals. Positive CCR7 selection of CD45RO-negative cells yielded the naive CD8 cells, and terminally differentiated effector memory CD45RA+ cells were excluded. CDR1 and CDR2 from the germline V gene are MGHRA and YSYEKL. The CDR3 consists of 14 residues. Trimming cost V 1 base and J 5 bases, with 11 bases left between them. The protocol was immunoSEQ multiplex PCR, while the TCRdb copy is restricted to in-frame clones and leaves out a portion. This sample carries under 2,000,000 clones, around 96% of them seen once, and the ten largest clones take roughly 1%.

The sequencing input was naive CD8+ T cells sorted from blood. This chain uses TRBV4-1 with TRBJ2-5; maybe TRBD2 (6 bases). This receptor was obtained from a man between 18 and 29 years old in good health. The CDR3 region is CASSQGFGSETQYF. DNA for the CDR3: TGCGCCAGCAGCCAAGGATTCGGGAGTGAGACCCAGTACTTC.